Detailed here is one T cell receptor (beta chain). This sample stems from a study of long-term antiretroviral therapy in people with HIV. Run at survey level, the immunoSEQ assay was version v3.0. Sequencing had a target that covered about 40,000-50,000 T-cell genomes per sample. The data were produced by immunoSEQ multiplex PCR, yet TCRdb's version contains in-frame clones alone and is incomplete. The table includes some 16,000 clones, around 80% detected once. CDR1 SGHTA and CDR2 FQGNSA come from the germline V gene. The CDR3 loop spans 16 amino acids. The ends were cut back, 1 base at V and 2 bases at J, with 14 bases in the middle.

The V and J genes are TRBV7-2 and TRBJ1-1; no reliable D call. The sequence derives from a man in his forties with HIV. Sequencing used unsorted PBMCs, obtained 2.1 years after starting antiretroviral therapy. Here the CDR3 DNA reads TGTGCCAGCAGCTTAGGGGTTGGACTGACCAACACTGAAGCTTTCTTT. Amino acids: CASSLGVGLTNTEAFF.